The 9 T cell receptor beta chains presented below share a single source sample, sequenced in a study of blood T cell repertoires in COVID-19. Libraries were prepared by immunoSEQ multiplex PCR; TCRdb keeps only in-frame clonotypes and omits some of them. The sample comprises around 250,000 clones, around 83% of which are singletons, and over 4% rests with the top ten. The sample consisted of PBMCs or T cells enriched from blood (not recorded which). The origin of the receptors is a man in his forties who had been exposed to COVID-19.

The V gene is TRBV3-1 (or the pseudogene TRBV3-2), the J gene TRBJ1-6, with 8 bases aligning to TRBD1. V was pared by 4 bases and J by 9 bases, with 5 bases of the junction left unmatched. There are 14 residues in the CDR3. Germline assignment: CDR1 LGHDT and CDR2 YNNKEL (reference sequence). CDR3 DNA sequence: TGTGCCAGCAGCCGCGGACAGGGTAGTTCACCCCTCCACTTT. The encoded protein is CASSRGQGSSPLHF.

This clone has more than one count but fewer than ten. This chain connects TRBV5-1 to TRBJ1-2; TRBD1 aligns across 9 bases. The CDR3 has 15 amino acids. Looked up from germline, CDR1 is SGHRS and CDR2 is YFSETQ. Trimming removed 4 bases from V and 4 bases from J; junction bases left unmatched: 8. The CDR3 DNA is TGCGCCAGCAGCGAACAAACAGGGGGCCTCTATGGCTACACCTTC. Protein sequence: CASSEQTGGLYGYTF.

The V gene is TRBV3-1 (or the pseudogene TRBV3-2), the J gene TRBJ2-7; TRBD2 aligns across 7 bases. The length of the CDR3 is 14 residues. Germline assignment: CDR1 LGHDT and CDR2 YNNKEL (reference sequence). The junction had 3 bases not matched to a gene; V was cut back by 3 bases and J by 1 base. CDR3: CASSQRTSSYEQYF. CDR3 coding DNA: TGTGCCAGCAGCCAGAGGACTAGTTCCTACGAGCAGTACTTC.

This chain links TRBV7-3 with TRBJ2-1; a weak D match, TRBD1 (6 bases). CDR3 length: 21 residues. V lost 7 bases to trimming and J lost 2 bases, with 33 bases between them. Germline loops: CDR1 SGHTA, CDR2 FQGTGA. The CDR3 protein is CASMWVIRDKGEFVTYNEQFF. The CDR3 DNA reads as TGTGCCAGCATGTGGGTGATTCGGGACAAGGGTGAGTTTGTAACCTACAATGAGCAGTTCTTC.

This chain uses TRBV4-2 with TRBJ2-1, with D possibly TRBD1 on 5 matching bases. Trimming cost V 1 base and J 7 bases, with 8 bases left between them. This CDR3 is 13 amino acids long. Germline CDR1 reads LGHNA; CDR2 reads YNFKEQ. This chain's CDR3 is CASSQGRGNEQFF. CDR3 in DNA: TGTGCCAGCAGCCAAGGTAGGGGAAATGAGCAGTTCTTC.

This clone has more than one count but fewer than ten. CDR3 region: CASGRQGTDTQYF. In nucleotides, the CDR3 is TGCGCCAGCGGACGACAGGGCACAGATACGCAGTATTTT. The V gene is TRBV5-1, the J gene TRBJ2-3; D is perhaps TRBD1 (6 bases). V lost 7 bases, J lost 1 base, and 10 bases lay in between. The CDR3 sequence is 13 residues long. Germline assignment: CDR1 SGHRS and CDR2 YFSETQ. The full variable domain, completed using reference TRBV5-1 and TRBJ2-3, is KAGVTQTPRYLIKTRGQQVTLSCSPISGHRSVSWYQQTPGQGLQFLFEYFSETQRNKGNFPGRFSGRQFSNSRSEMNVSTLELGDSALYLCASGRQGTDTQYFGPGTRLTVL.

The chain combines TRBV6-1 with TRBJ1-2; the D gene is possibly TRBD1 (6 bases). Trimming cost V 0 bases and J 5 bases, with 10 bases left between them. Germline V gives CDR1 MNHNS, CDR2 SASEGT. CDR3 length: 14 amino acids. As DNA, the CDR3 is TGTGCCAGCAGTGAAGCAAGGACAGCATATGGCTACACCTTC. Translating it yields CASSEARTAYGYTF.

This chain connects TRBV6-1 to TRBJ1-5, with D possibly matching TRBD1 (5 bases). The CDR3 runs to 15 residues. Looked up from germline, CDR1 is MNHNS and CDR2 is SASEGT. With 2 bases removed from V and 3 bases from J, the gap between germline ends came to 11 bases. The CDR3 region has the DNA TGTGCCAGCAGTGAATTCGGACACCTCAATCAGCCCCAGCATTTT. As protein: CASSEFGHLNQPQHF.

The chain's CDR3 is CASSPGATGTGVREAFF. The DNA of the CDR3 is TGTGCCAGCAGCCCTGGCGCAACCGGGACAGGGGTGCGGGAAGCTTTCTTT. The chain links TRBV11-2 to TRBJ1-1; 10 bases line up with TRBD1. Germline CDR1 and CDR2: SGHAT and FQNNGV. The CDR3 is 17 residues long. V lost 5 bases and J lost 8; bases outside the gene matches: 17.